These T cell receptor beta chains were read from a single sample in a study of response to subunit inactivated influenza vaccine. From the RT-PCR reads, TCRdb called clonotypes with MiXCR, one entry per CDR3 protein. The profile shows hundreds of thousands of distinct CDR3 sequences, 15% to 18% of them singletons. The specimen comprised PBMCs from blood, sampled roughly 13 days after vaccination. These receptors all come from a middle-aged man who received an inactivated influenza vaccine. CDR3s leave out the opening cysteine and the closing phenylalanine or tryptophan.

v_call,j_call,cdr3_aa
TRBV12-3/TRBV12-4,TRBJ2-4,ASSLGGIAKNIQY
TRBV6-1,TRBJ1-5,ASEDRYRNQPQH
TRBV6-5,TRBJ2-7,ASSYSASGSYEQY
TRBV4-3,TRBJ1-2,ASSQDRDPGRGYT
TRBV12-3/TRBV12-4,TRBJ2-7,ASSLGTSFSSYEQY
TRBV4-1,TRBJ2-2,ASSQAPGGTGELF
TRBV6-1,TRBJ2-7,ASNSLTSGGREQY
TRBV5-1,TRBJ1-2,ASRGTGRLFDYGYT
TRBV3-1,TRBJ1-1,ASSHHTTTGKNTEAF
TRBV20-1,TRBJ2-3,SAPPSGSVFDTQY
TRBV7-2,TRBJ2-7,ASRVTSASSYEQY
TRBV9,TRBJ1-1,ASSVVEGSVTEAF
TRBV5-1,TRBJ1-3,ASSSGQLSSGNTIY
TRBV9,TRBJ2-2,ASSVATSPDTGELF
TRBV12-3/TRBV12-4,TRBJ2-3,ASSLPSDTQY
TRBV11-2,TRBJ2-3,ASSTSFSTDTQY
TRBV3-1,TRBJ2-7,ASSQGEGSKQY
TRBV4-3,TRBJ2-7,ASSPGTSGTGSQY
TRBV5-1,TRBJ2-7,ASSSWDPQSYEQY
TRBV27,TRBJ2-7,ASSEDRGRGVEQY
TRBV7-5,TRBJ2-1,ISVPEASLASGGNEQF
TRBV4-3,TRBJ1-5,ASAVDRSNQPQH